This T cell receptor beta chain is drawn from a study of vaccination and CD4 T cells after COVID-19. Germline CDR1 and CDR2: SNHLY and FYNNEI. Trimming took 8 bases from V and 2 from J, leaving 9 bases between them. The CDR3 consists of 13 residues. The sample's treatment: roughly ten-day PBMC culture with coronavirus spike peptide pools or control peptides (ViraFEST assay). ViraFEST used peptide pools to expand antigen-specific T cells and subsequently sequenced their TCRs. Half the medium was exchanged for fresh IL-2 medium on days 3 and 7. Findings of the study overall: For SARS-CoV-2-reactive clonotypes, the median went from roughly 21 to 40, a nonsignificant increase. Convalescent patients studied were relatively few, and early post-infection timepoints were absent.

As regards this clonotype: Its antigen is still unknown.

The Oncomine TCR Beta short-read assay sequenced DNA from cultured CD4+ T cells. MiXCR was run by TCRdb on the PCR reads, yielding one entry per CDR3 protein. This table holds tens of thousands of distinct CDR3 sequences, 62% found once. The sample was CD4+ T cells from blood, cultured in vitro, taken before SARS-CoV-2 vaccination. This sequence joins TRBV2 and TRBJ2-2; D may be TRBD1 or TRBD2 (5 bases each). The sequence came from a human donor who received a COVID-19 vaccine. The CDR3 DNA is TGTGCCAGCGGGGGAGTTAACACCGGGGAGCTGTTTTTT. Translation: CASGGVNTGELFF.